This T cell receptor beta chain was recovered during a study of cytomegalovirus exposure and HLA in healthy donors. CDR1 is MDHEN, CDR2 SYDVKM, per germline. The CDR3 runs to 13 residues. V was trimmed by 4 bases and J by 1 base, leaving 4 bases between them. Both 60 Vbeta primers and 13 Jbeta primers went into the PCR. Libraries were prepared by immunoSEQ multiplex PCR; TCRdb keeps only in-frame clonotypes and omits some of them. Of more than 40,000 clones listed, more than 65% were seen once; the top ten hold approximately 2.8%. The sequenced material came from PBMCs. This TCR was recovered from a middle-aged man in good health and CMV-seronegative. V usage is TRBV28 and J usage is TRBJ1-4; D gene ambiguous. In DNA form, the CDR3 reads TGTGCCAGCAGTTACAGAACTAATGAAAAACTGTTTTTT. It specifies CASSYRTNEKLFF.